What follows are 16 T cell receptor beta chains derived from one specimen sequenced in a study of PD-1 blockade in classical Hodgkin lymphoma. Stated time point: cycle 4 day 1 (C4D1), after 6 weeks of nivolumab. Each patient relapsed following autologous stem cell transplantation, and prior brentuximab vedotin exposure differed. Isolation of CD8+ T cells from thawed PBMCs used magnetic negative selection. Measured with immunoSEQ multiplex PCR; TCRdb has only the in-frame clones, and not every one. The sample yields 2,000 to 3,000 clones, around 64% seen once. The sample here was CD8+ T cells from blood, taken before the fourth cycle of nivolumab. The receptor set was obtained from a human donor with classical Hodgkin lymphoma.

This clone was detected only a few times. CDR3: CASSWDKVGNTEAFF. CDR3 bases: TGTGCCAGCTCTTGGGACAAAGTGGGTAACACTGAAGCTTTCTTT. The rearrangement links TRBV19 to TRBJ1-1; TRBD1 might be the D (6 bases). CDR1 and CDR2 from the germline V gene are LNHDA and SQIVND (reference sequence). The CDR3 spans 15 residues. The V end was cut by 9 bases, the J end by 2 bases, with 19 bases between.

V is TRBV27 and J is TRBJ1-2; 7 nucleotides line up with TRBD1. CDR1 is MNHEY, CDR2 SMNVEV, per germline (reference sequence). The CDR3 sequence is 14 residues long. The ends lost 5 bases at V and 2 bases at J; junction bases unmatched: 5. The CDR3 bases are TGTGCCAGCAGTGCCGGGGGACAGAACTATGGCTACACCTTC. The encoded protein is CASSAGGQNYGYTF.

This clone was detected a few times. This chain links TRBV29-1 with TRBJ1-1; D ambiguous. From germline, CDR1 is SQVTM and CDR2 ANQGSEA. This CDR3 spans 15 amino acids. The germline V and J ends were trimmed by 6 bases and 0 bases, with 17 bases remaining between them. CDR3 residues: CSVPRPEGMNTEAFF. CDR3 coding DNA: TGCAGCGTACCTCGACCTGAGGGTATGAACACTGAAGCTTTCTTT. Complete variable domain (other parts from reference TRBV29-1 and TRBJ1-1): SAVISQKPSRDICQRGTSLTIQCQVDSQVTMMFWYRQQPGQSLTLIATANQGSEATYESGFVIDKFPISRPNLTFSTLTVSNMSPEDSSIYLCSVPRPEGMNTEAFFGQGTRLTVV.

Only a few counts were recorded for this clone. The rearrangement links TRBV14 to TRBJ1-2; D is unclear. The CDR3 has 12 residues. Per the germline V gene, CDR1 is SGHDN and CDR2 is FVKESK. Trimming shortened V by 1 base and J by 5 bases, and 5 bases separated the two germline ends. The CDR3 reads CASSQVWYGYTF. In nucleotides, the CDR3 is TGTGCCAGCAGCCAAGTGTGGTATGGCTACACCTTC. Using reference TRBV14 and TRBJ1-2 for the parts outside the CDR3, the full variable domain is EAGVTQFPSHSVIEKGQTVTLRCDPISGHDNLYWYRRVMGKEIKFLLHFVKESKQDESGMPNNRFLAERTGGTYSTLKVQPAELEDSGVYFCASSQVWYGYTFGSGTRLTVV.

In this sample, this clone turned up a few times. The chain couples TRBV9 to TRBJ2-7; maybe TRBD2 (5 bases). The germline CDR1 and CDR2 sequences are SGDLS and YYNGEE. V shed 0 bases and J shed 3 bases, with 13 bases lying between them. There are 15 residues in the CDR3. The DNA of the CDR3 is TGTGCCAGCAGCGTAGTTGGAGGAGGTCTCTACGAGCAGTACTTC. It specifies CASSVVGGGLYEQYF.

The CDR3 DNA reads TGTGCCAGCAGCGTCCGGACGGGGATGAACACTGAAGCTTTCTTT. Translation gives CASSVRTGMNTEAFF. This rearrangement joins TRBV9 to TRBJ1-1, with D unresolved. Trimming removed 2 bases at V and 0 bases at J, with 11 bases between. Germline V CDR1 and CDR2: SGDLS, YYNGEE. The CDR3 covers 15 residues.

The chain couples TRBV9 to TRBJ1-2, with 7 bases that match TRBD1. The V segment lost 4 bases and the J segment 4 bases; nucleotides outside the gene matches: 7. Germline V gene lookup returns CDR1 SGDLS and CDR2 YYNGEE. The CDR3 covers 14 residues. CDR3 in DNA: TGTGCCAGCAGCCCCGGGACAGCCAGCTATGGCTACACCTTC. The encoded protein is CASSPGTASYGYTF.

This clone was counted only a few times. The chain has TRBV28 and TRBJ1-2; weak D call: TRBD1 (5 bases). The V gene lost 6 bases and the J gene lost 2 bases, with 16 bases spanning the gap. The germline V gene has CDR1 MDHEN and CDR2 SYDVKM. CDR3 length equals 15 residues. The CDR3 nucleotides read TGTGCCAGCAGACTTATTATTGGGGGGAACTATGGCTACACCTTC. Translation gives CASRLIIGGNYGYTF.

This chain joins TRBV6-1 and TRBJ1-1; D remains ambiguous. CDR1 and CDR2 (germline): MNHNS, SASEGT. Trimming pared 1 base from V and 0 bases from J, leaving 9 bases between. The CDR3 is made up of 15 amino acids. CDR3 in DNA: TGTGCCAGCAGTGAAGGGAGATCATTGAACACTGAAGCTTTCTTT. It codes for CASSEGRSLNTEAFF.

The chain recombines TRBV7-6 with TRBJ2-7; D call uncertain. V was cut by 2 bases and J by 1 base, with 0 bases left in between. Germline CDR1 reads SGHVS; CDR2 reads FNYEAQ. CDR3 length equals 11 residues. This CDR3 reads CASSLSYEQYF. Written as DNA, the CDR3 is TGTGCCAGCAGCTTATCCTACGAGCAGTACTTC.

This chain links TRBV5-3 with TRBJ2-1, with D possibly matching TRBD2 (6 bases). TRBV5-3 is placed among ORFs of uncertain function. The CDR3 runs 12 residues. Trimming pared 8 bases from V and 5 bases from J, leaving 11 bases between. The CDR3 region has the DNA TGTGCCAGCAGCGGGTGGGACAATGAGCAGTTCTTC. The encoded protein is CASSGWDNEQFF.

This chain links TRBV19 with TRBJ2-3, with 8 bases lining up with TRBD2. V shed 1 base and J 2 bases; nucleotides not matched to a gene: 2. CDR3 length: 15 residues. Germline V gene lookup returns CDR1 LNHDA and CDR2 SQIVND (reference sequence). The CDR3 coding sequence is TGTGCCAGTAGTATAGGAGCGGGGGACACAGATACGCAGTATTTT. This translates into CASSIGAGDTDTQYF.

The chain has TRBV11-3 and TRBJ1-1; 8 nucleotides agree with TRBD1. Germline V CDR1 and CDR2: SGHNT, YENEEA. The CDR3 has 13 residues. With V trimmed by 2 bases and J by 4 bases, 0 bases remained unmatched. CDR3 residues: CASSLTGGTEAFF. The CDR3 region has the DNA TGTGCCAGCAGCTTAACAGGGGGCACTGAAGCTTTCTTT.

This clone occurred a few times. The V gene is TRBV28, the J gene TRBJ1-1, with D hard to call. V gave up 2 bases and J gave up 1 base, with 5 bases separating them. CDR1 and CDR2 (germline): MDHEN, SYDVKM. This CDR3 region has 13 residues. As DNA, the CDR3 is TGTGCCAGCAGTTTACGACAGAACACTGAAGCTTTCTTT. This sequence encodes CASSLRQNTEAFF.

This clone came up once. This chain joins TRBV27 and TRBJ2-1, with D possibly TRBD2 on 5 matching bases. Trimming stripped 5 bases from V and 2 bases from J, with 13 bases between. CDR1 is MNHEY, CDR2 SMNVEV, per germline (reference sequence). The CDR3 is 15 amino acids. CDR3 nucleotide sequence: TGTGCCAGCAGTACCGGACTGTCCCCCTACAATGAGCAGTTCTTC. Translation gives CASSTGLSPYNEQFF.

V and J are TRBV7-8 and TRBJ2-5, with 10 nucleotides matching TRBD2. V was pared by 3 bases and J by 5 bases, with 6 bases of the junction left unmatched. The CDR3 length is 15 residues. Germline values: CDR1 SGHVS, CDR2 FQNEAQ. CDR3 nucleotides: TGTGCCAGCAGCTTTGGTAGCGGGGGGCCGGAGACCCAGTACTTC. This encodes CASSFGSGGPETQYF.